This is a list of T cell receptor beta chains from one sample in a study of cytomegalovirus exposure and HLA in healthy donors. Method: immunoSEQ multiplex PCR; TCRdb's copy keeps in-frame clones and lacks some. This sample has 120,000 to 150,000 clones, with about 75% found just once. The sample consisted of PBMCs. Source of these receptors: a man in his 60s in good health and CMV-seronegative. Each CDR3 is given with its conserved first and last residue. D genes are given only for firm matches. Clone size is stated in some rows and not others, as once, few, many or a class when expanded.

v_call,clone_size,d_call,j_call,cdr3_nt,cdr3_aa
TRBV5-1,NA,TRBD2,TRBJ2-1,TGCGCCAGCAGCATAGCGGGAGTAGGTAATGAGCAGTTCTTC,CASSIAGVGNEQFF
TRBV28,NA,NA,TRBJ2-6,TGTGCCAGCAGTTTGTGGAGCGGTGGGGCCAACGTCCTGACTTTC,CASSLWSGGANVLTF
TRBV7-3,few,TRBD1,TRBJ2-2,TGTGCCAGCAGCGGGACAGATAACACCGGGGAGCTGTTTTTT,CASSGTDNTGELFF
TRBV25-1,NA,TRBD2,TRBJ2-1,TGTGCCAGCAGTGGTGATTCGACTAGCGGGAGTCGTGAGCAGTTCTTC,CASSGDSTSGSREQFF
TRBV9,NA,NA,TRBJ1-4,TGTGCCAGCAGCGACCCTCGCGATGGAAAGGGGTGGGGAGAAAAACTGTTTTTT,CASSDPRDGKGWGEKLFF
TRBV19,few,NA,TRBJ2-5,TGTGCCAGTAGGCCGGGACTCCAACAAGAGACCCAGTACTTC,CASRPGLQQETQYF
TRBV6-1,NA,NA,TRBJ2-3,TGTGCCGTCCGGGACTCCTACACAGATACGCAGTATTTT,CAVRDSYTDTQYF
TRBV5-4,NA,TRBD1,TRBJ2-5,TGTGCCAGCAGCTTGGGGACAGGGGCCGTGACCCAGTACTTC,CASSLGTGAVTQYF
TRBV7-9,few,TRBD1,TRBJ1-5,TGTGCCAGCAGCTTCGAGACAGGGGCTCAGCCCCAGCATTTT,CASSFETGAQPQHF
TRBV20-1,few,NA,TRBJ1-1,TGCAGTGCTAGAGGGGGGGGCGAAGCTTTCTTT,CSARGGGEAFF
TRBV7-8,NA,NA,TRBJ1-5,TGTGCCAGCAGCTCAGAGGGGGGGGACAATCAGCCCCAGCATTTT,CASSSEGGDNQPQHF
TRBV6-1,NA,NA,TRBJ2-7,TGTGCCAGCAGGGGCTCTAGACAGGCTACCTACGAGCAGTACTTC,CASRGSRQATYEQYF
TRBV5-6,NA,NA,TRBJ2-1,TGTGCCAGCAGCTTGGTCGTAAACAATGACAATGAGCAGTTCTTC,CASSLVVNNDNEQFF
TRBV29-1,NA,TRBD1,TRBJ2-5,TGCAGCGTTGGGGACAGGGGGGTCGAGACCCAGTACTTC,CSVGDRGVETQYF
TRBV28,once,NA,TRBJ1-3,TGTGCCACACTAGGTGGACTCCGGGCATCTGGAAACACCATATATTTT,CATLGGLRASGNTIYF
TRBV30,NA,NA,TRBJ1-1,TGTGCCTGGTCCAGGGCCGGGGGGACTGAAGCTTTCTTT,CAWSRAGGTEAFF
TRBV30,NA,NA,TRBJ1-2,TGTGCCTGGAGTGGCACTTCAGGGGGCTACACCTTC,CAWSGTSGGYTF
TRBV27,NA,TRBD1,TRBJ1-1,TGTGCCAGCAGTGGACAGGGGGCGCGGAAAACTGAAGCTTTCTTT,CASSGQGARKTEAFF
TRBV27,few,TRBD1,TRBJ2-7,TGTGCCAGCAGCCGCCCGGGACAGGGCTACGAGCAGTACTTC,CASSRPGQGYEQYF
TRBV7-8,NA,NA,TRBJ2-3,TGTGCCAGCAGCTTAGGGACCTGGCGGGGAGGAGCAGATACGCAGTATTTT,CASSLGTWRGGADTQYF
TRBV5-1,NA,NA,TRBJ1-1,TGCGCCAGCAGCTCACAGGGCGTGGGGAACACTGAAGCTTTCTTT,CASSSQGVGNTEAFF
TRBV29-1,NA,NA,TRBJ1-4,TGCAGCGTTGATGAGGGTACTAATGAAAAACTGTTTTTT,CSVDEGTNEKLFF
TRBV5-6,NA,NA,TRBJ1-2,TGTGCCAGCAGCTCGACAGAGACTAACTATGGCTACACCTTC,CASSSTETNYGYTF
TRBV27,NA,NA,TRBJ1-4,TGTGCCAGCAAGGAGACAGTCAATGAAAAACTGTTTTTT,CASKETVNEKLFF
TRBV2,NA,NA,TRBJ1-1,TGTGCCAGCAGTGCGCGCAGCGACACTGAAGCTTTCTTT,CASSARSDTEAFF
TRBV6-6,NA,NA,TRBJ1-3,TGTGCCAGCAGTTACTCAGGGGAGGCAAACACCATATATTTT,CASSYSGEANTIYF
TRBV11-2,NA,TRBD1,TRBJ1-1,TGTGCCAGCAGCCAAATAATGACGGGACAGATGAACACTGAAGCTTTCTTT,CASSQIMTGQMNTEAFF
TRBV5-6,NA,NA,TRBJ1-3,TGTGCCAGCAGCGTGCCCGGACAGGGAAACACCATATATTTT,CASSVPGQGNTIYF
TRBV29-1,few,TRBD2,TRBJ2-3,TGCAGCGTTTGGACTAGCGGTCAGAGGGCAGATACGCAGTATTTT,CSVWTSGQRADTQYF
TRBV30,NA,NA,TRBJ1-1,TGTGCCTGGAGGATCAAGGGGGTAGGGATAAACACTGAAGCTTTCTTT,CAWRIKGVGINTEAFF
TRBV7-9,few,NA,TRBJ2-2,TGTGCCAGCAGCACGGACTCGGAAACCGGGGAGCTGTTTTTT,CASSTDSETGELFF
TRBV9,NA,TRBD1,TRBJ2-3,TGTGCCAGCAGCGTTTCCTCACAGGGGGCGAGTGCAGATACGCAGTATTTT,CASSVSSQGASADTQYF
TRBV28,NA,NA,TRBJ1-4,TGTGCCAGCAGTCCCCTCCGGGGGGGGATACGGGAAAAACTGTTTTTT,CASSPLRGGIREKLFF
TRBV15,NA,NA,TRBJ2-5,TGTGCCACCAGCAGAGATAACGGGGGATTGGGGACCCAGTACTTC,CATSRDNGGLGTQYF
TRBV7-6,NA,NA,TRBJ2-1,TGTGCCAGCAGCTTAGGAGCGGCTCCATCCTACAATGAGCAGTTCTTC,CASSLGAAPSYNEQFF
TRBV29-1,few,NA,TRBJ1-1,TGCAGCGTTGAGGAGGTTGTGAACACTGAAGCTTTCTTT,CSVEEVVNTEAFF
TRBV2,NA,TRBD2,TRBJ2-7,TGTGCCAGCAGTGCCCTCCCGGGGAGGGGCGAGCAGTACTTC,CASSALPGRGEQYF
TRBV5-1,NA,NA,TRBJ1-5,TGCGCCAGCAGCTCACACGGGGGTCAGCCCCAGCATTTT,CASSSHGGQPQHF
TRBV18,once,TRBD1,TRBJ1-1,TGTGCCAGCTCACCAACAGGGGAAACTGAAGCTTTCTTT,CASSPTGETEAFF
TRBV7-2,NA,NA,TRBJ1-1,TGTGCCAGCAGCTTAGGCGGAACGGTGAACACTGAAGCTTTCTTT,CASSLGGTVNTEAFF
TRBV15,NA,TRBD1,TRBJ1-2,TGTGCCACCAGCAGTTTAGAGGGGGCAGGCTATGGCTACACCTTC,CATSSLEGAGYGYTF
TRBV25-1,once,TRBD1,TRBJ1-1,TGTGCCAGCAGTGAATCGGGACAGTTGAACACTGAAGCTTTCTTT,CASSESGQLNTEAFF
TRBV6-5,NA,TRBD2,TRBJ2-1,TGTGCCAGCAGTTACTCAGCGGGAGGGGGGAATGAGCAGTTCTTC,CASSYSAGGGNEQFF
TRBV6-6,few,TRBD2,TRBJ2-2,TGTGCCAGCAAACTGGGACTAGCCCGGACCGGGGAGCTGTTTTTT,CASKLGLARTGELFF
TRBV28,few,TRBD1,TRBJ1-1,TGTGCCAGCACCCTGACAGGGGAGACTGAAGCTTTCTTT,CASTLTGETEAFF
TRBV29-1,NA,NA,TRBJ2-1,TGCAGCGTTGAAGGTCCCGGGACAAGCTCCTACAATGAGCAGTTCTTC,CSVEGPGTSSYNEQFF
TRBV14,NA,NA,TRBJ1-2,TGTGCCAGCAGCCAAGTAACGACAGAATTGAAGACTAACTATGGCTACACCTTC,CASSQVTTELKTNYGYTF
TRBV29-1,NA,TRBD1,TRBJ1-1,TGCAGCGGGGACAGGGGGCGGGACACTGAAGCTTTCTTT,CSGDRGRDTEAFF
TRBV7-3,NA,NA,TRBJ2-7,TGTGCCAGCAGCTTAGAGCCCGGGTCCTCCTACGAGCAGTACTTC,CASSLEPGSSYEQYF
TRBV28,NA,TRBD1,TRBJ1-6,TGTGCCAGCAGTTCCCGGGACAGCATCTTTATCAATTCACCCCTCCACTTT,CASSSRDSIFINSPLHF
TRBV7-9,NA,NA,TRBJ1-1,TGTGCCAGCAGCTCAACTTGGAATCAGGGGAACACTGAAGCTTTCTTT,CASSSTWNQGNTEAFF
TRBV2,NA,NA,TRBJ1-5,TGTGCCAGCAGTAAACAGGATCAGGGCAATCAGCCCCAGCATTTT,CASSKQDQGNQPQHF
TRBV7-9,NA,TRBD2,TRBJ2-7,TGTGCCAGCAGCCCAGGGAGGGTCTCCTACGAGCAGTACTTC,CASSPGRVSYEQYF
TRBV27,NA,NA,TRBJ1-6,TGTGCCAGCAGTGCCCTACGGGATAATTCACCCCTCCACTTT,CASSALRDNSPLHF